These 32 T cell receptor beta chains came from one sample sequenced in a study of CD4 T cells in relation to SARS-CoV-2 and coronaviruses. The antigens these receptors bind are not known. TCRdb keeps only in-frame clones here, not all; method: immunoSEQ multiplex PCR. The table lists some 43,000 clones, about 80% of them singletons. The sample comprised naive CD4+ T cells from PBMCs, cultured in vitro. Subset: naive CD4+ T cells isolated by negative enrichment. The source is an adult with COVID-19.

The chain combines TRBV5-1 with TRBJ2-2; 10 bases align to TRBD2. From germline, CDR1 is SGHRS and CDR2 YFSETQ. The CDR3 spans 16 residues. V trimming: 2 bases; J trimming: 4 bases; junction bases outside the gene matches: 5. CDR3 sequence reads: CASSFDGLAVTGELFF. CDR3 bases: TGCGCCAGCAGCTTTGACGGACTAGCGGTCACCGGGGAGCTGTTTTTT. Supplemented by reference TRBV5-1 and TRBJ2-2, the full variable domain reads KAGVTQTPRYLIKTRGQQVTLSCSPISGHRSVSWYQQTPGQGLQFLFEYFSETQRNKGNFPGRFSGRQFSNSRSEMNVSTLELGDSALYLCASSFDGLAVTGELFFGEGSRLTVL.

CDR3 DNA sequence: TGTGCCATCAGTGAGTCAGCAGGGGGGGAAAAACTGTTTTTT. Its protein product is CAISESAGGEKLFF. The V call is TRBV10-3, the J call TRBJ1-4; 7 bases are a match to TRBD1. The CDR3 sequence is 14 residues long. Germline CDR1 and CDR2: ENHRY and SYGVKD. With V trimmed by 0 bases and J by 8 bases, 3 bases remained unmatched.

Only a few counts were recorded for this clone. The chain joins TRBV7-8 to TRBJ1-1; D might be TRBD1 (5 bases). This CDR3 contains 17 residues. Deletions cut 1 base from V and 11 bases from J, with 26 bases between. Germline-derived CDR1 and CDR2 are SGHVS and FQNEAQ. The CDR3, as DNA: TGTGCCAGCAGCTTAGGATTTCTCGGGCCAAGACAATCAGGGGCTTTCTTT. This sequence encodes CASSLGFLGPRQSGAFF.

In its sample, this clone was seen a few times. The chain uses TRBV7-3 and TRBJ2-1; 11 bases match TRBD2. The germline V gene encodes CDR1 SGHTA and CDR2 FQGTGA. The CDR3 covers 15 residues. V was clipped by 2 bases and J by 8 bases; unmatched bases: 5. The CDR3 region is CASSLLASGRHEQFF. The CDR3 DNA sequence: TGTGCCAGCAGCTTATTGGCTAGCGGGAGGCATGAGCAGTTCTTC.

The genes are TRBV4-2 and TRBJ2-3; TRBD2 aligns across 11 bases. Looked up from germline, CDR1 is LGHNA and CDR2 is YNFKEQ. The CDR3 contains 16 residues. Losses at the gene ends were 0 bases for V and 3 bases for J; bases not matched to a gene: 2. The CDR3 DNA is TGTGCCAGCAGCCAAGAACCTAGCGGGAGGACAGATACGCAGTATTTT. It translates to CASSQEPSGRTDTQYF.

This clone has a handful of counts. The chain has TRBV5-4 and TRBJ1-1; D not certain. This CDR3 spans 14 amino acids. Germline loops: CDR1 SGHNT, CDR2 YYREEE (reference sequence). V was trimmed by 4 bases and J by 5 bases, leaving 15 bases between them. CDR3 region: CASSVRVLGTEAFF. The CDR3 coding sequence is TGTGCCAGCAGCGTTAGGGTATTGGGGACTGAAGCTTTCTTT.

In DNA form, the CDR3 reads TGTGCCAGCAGCTTAGGGTTTGACAGGAAGTCCAATGAGCAGTTCTTC. The encoded protein is CASSLGFDRKSNEQFF. The rearrangement links TRBV7-2 to TRBJ2-1; a possible D gene is TRBD1 (6 bases). V was cut by 1 base and J by 6 bases, with 16 bases left in between. The CDR3 is 16 amino acids. Germline V gene lookup returns CDR1 SGHTA and CDR2 FQGNSA. The full variable domain, with the rest looked up from reference TRBV7-2 and TRBJ2-1, is GAGVSQSPSNKVTEKGKDVELRCDPISGHTALYWYRQSLGQGLEFLIYFQGNSAPDKSGLPSDRFSAERTGGSVSTLTIQRTQQEDSAVYLCASSLGFDRKSNEQFFGPGTRLTVL.

This clone was observed once. The gene calls are TRBV2 and TRBJ2-5; the match to TRBD1 covers 7 bases. The CDR3 is made up of 16 amino acids. Germline loops: CDR1 SNHLY, CDR2 FYNNEI. Trimming took 6 bases from V and 3 from J; bases not matched to a gene: 13. The CDR3 bases are TGTGCCAGCAGGAGTAACAGGGGCGGGCGAGAAGAGACCCAGTACTTC. Residues: CASRSNRGGREETQYF.

The chain couples TRBV2 to TRBJ1-4; TRBD1 might be the D (6 bases). Germline V gives CDR1 SNHLY, CDR2 FYNNEI. Trimming took 9 bases from V and 5 from J, leaving 19 bases between them. This CDR3 contains 15 residues. The CDR3 loop is CARQLTQGTNEKLFF. The CDR3 DNA follows: TGTGCCAGGCAATTGACACAGGGAACAAATGAAAAACTGTTTTTT.

This clone was seen more than once but under ten times. This chain uses TRBV10-3 with TRBJ2-1; perhaps TRBD2 as D (5 bases). CDR1 and CDR2 (germline): ENHRY, SYGVKD. The ends were cut back, 7 bases at V and 7 bases at J, with 17 bases in the middle. The CDR3 contains 14 residues. CDR3 in amino acids: CAITSGPLVNEQFF. DNA for the CDR3: TGTGCCATCACCAGCGGCCCGTTAGTAAATGAGCAGTTCTTC.

V is TRBV2 and J is TRBJ2-7; 8 bases are shared with TRBD2. This CDR3 has 13 residues. The V gene end was trimmed by 0 bases and the J gene end by 6 bases; junction bases not matched to a gene: 1. Per germline, CDR1 SNHLY and CDR2 FYNNEI. DNA of the CDR3: TGTGCCAGCAGTGAAGCGGGGACTAGCGAGCAGTACTTC. It codes for CASSEAGTSEQYF.

This clone is categorized as medium-sized (0.01 to 0.1%). The chain couples TRBV24-1 to TRBJ1-2; a possible D gene is TRBD1 (6 bases). Trimming left V 5 bases short and J 5 bases short, with 14 bases between. Germline loops: CDR1 KGHDR, CDR2 SFDVKD. The CDR3 runs 14 residues. Here the CDR3 reads CATSGRTVEYGYTF. The CDR3 region has the DNA TGTGCCACCAGTGGGAGGACAGTGGAGTATGGCTACACCTTC.

The gene calls are TRBV6-1 and TRBJ2-3, with 11 bases identical to TRBD1. V was clipped by 3 bases and J by 4 bases; unmatched bases: 0. Germline V gene data show CDR1 as MNHNS and CDR2 as SASEGT. There are 14 residues in the CDR3. The CDR3 region has the DNA TGTGCCAGCAGTGAGGGACAGGGGGCAGATACGCAGTATTTT. It encodes CASSEGQGADTQYF.

The chain couples TRBV6-6 to TRBJ1-6, with 7 bases lining up with TRBD1. The CDR3 runs 18 residues. The V and J ends lost 5 bases and 3 bases, in that order; junction bases with no gene match: 13. CDR1 and CDR2 from the germline V gene are MNHNY and SVGAGI (reference sequence). The chain's CDR3 is CASSQGRDSTHYNSPLHF. The CDR3 nucleotides read TGTGCCAGCAGTCAGGGGAGGGACAGCACTCACTATAATTCACCCCTCCACTTT.

This chain links TRBV5-1 with TRBJ1-1, with D unresolved. The germline V gene has CDR1 SGHRS and CDR2 YFSETQ. V was clipped by 3 bases and J by 0 bases, with 9 bases between them. The CDR3 runs 14 residues. The CDR3 region is CASSSDGLNTEAFF. The CDR3 coding sequence is TGCGCCAGCAGCTCGGACGGTTTGAACACTGAAGCTTTCTTT. The variable domain in full, with the rest retrieved from reference TRBV5-1 and TRBJ1-1, is KAGVTQTPRYLIKTRGQQVTLSCSPISGHRSVSWYQQTPGQGLQFLFEYFSETQRNKGNFPGRFSGRQFSNSRSEMNVSTLELGDSALYLCASSSDGLNTEAFFGQGTRLTVV.

The chain joins TRBV29-1 to TRBJ2-1; 10 bases line up with TRBD1. V lost 7 bases to trimming and J lost 6 bases; unmatched junction nucleotides: 3. The CDR3 contains 12 residues. Germline CDR1 reads SQVTM; CDR2 reads ANQGSEA. The CDR3 DNA is TGCAGCGGTAGGACAGGGGGCAATGAGCAGTTCTTC. It translates to CSGRTGGNEQFF.

The chain is built from TRBV19 and TRBJ2-7; TRBD2 matches at 8 bases. The V gene end was trimmed by 4 bases and the J gene end by 0 bases; junction bases not matched to a gene: 2. The CDR3 consists of 14 residues. The V gene's germline CDR1 is LNHDA and CDR2 SQIVND (reference sequence). The CDR3 spells CASSRTSSSYEQYF. For the CDR3, the DNA is TGTGCCAGTAGTAGGACTAGCAGCTCCTACGAGCAGTACTTC.

This chain links TRBV3-1 (or the pseudogene TRBV3-2) with TRBJ1-1, with 7 bases that match TRBD1. The V gene end was trimmed by 0 bases and the J gene end by 7 bases; junction bases not matched to a gene: 5. The CDR3 length is 14 residues. CDR1 and CDR2 (germline): LGHDT, YNNKEL (reference sequence). The CDR3 is CASSQEGRGFEAFF. CDR3 DNA sequence: TGTGCCAGCAGCCAAGAAGGCAGGGGGTTTGAAGCTTTCTTT.

J is TRBJ2-3 and V is TRBV25-1; 7 bases are shared with TRBD2. This CDR3 contains 17 residues. Germline assignment: CDR1 MGHDK and CDR2 SYGVNS. After removal of 2 bases from V and 2 bases from J, the junction contained 10 bases not matched to a gene. In DNA, the CDR3 is TGTGCCAGCAGTGAAGACGTCGCGGGAGAGGACACAGATACGCAGTATTTT. Its protein is CASSEDVAGEDTDTQYF.

The genes are TRBV6-5 and TRBJ1-6; TRBD1 might be the D (6 bases). V dropped 0 bases and J dropped 7 bases, with 10 bases sitting between them. The germline CDR1 and CDR2 sequences are MNHEY and SVGAGI. The CDR3 runs 15 residues. DNA of the CDR3: TGTGCCAGCAGTTACTCGAGAGGGACAAATTCACCCCTCCACTTT. Amino acid sequence: CASSYSRGTNSPLHF.

The CDR3 here is CASSGGDRVYEQYF. The CDR3 DNA sequence: TGTGCCAGCAGCGGGGGGGACAGGGTCTACGAGCAGTACTTC. The genes are TRBV28 and TRBJ2-7, with D possibly being TRBD1 (9 bases). The CDR3 runs to 14 residues. V lost 6 bases to trimming and J lost 3 bases, with 15 bases between them. From germline, CDR1 is MDHEN and CDR2 SYDVKM.

The CDR3 region has the DNA TGTGCCAGCACTCCGGGACAAAACACCGGGGAGCTGTTTTTT. It specifies CASTPGQNTGELFF. The chain combines TRBV28 with TRBJ2-2; a weak D match, TRBD1 (6 bases). The CDR3 spans 14 residues. Germline CDR1 and CDR2: MDHEN and SYDVKM. V dropped 7 bases and J dropped 2 bases, with 11 bases sitting between them. The full variable domain, with the rest looked up from reference TRBV28 and TRBJ2-2, is DVKVTQSSRYLVKRTGEKVFLECVQDMDHENMFWYRQDPGLGLRLIYFSYDVKMKEKGDIPEGYSVSREKKERFSLILESASTNQTSMYLCASTPGQNTGELFFGEGSRLTVL.

The chain recombines TRBV6-5 with TRBJ1-1, with TRBD1 as a possible D gene (6 bases). Germline loops: CDR1 MNHEY, CDR2 SVGAGI. Trimming removed 8 bases at V and 9 bases at J, with 22 bases between. The CDR3 runs to 14 residues. CDR3 region: CASRERGGAYKAFF. In nucleotides, the CDR3 is TGTGCCAGCCGCGAGAGGGGGGGCGCTTACAAAGCTTTCTTT.

This clone showed up just once. V and J are TRBV2 and TRBJ2-7; perhaps TRBD2 as D (7 bases). Trimming pared 6 bases from V and 5 bases from J, leaving 17 bases between. The CDR3 spans 14 residues. Per the germline V gene, CDR1 is SNHLY and CDR2 is FYNNEI. CDR3: CASRGVRGAHEQYF. The CDR3 nucleotides are TGTGCCAGCAGGGGGGTTCGGGGGGCGCACGAGCAGTACTTC.

The rearrangement joins TRBV7-3 to TRBJ2-5, with 7 bases aligning to TRBD2. Germline CDR1 and CDR2: SGHTA and FQGTGA. After removal of 0 bases from V and 4 bases from J, the junction contained 8 bases not matched to a gene. CDR3 length: 16 residues. This CDR3 reads CASSLTGGGSGETQYF. The CDR3 region has the DNA TGTGCCAGCAGCTTAACCGGCGGCGGGAGCGGAGAGACCCAGTACTTC. The entire variable domain, with the rest obtained from reference TRBV7-3 and TRBJ2-5, is as follows: GAGVSQTPSNKVTEKGKYVELRCDPISGHTALYWYRQSLGQGPEFLIYFQGTGAADDSGLPNDRFFAVRPEGSVSTLKIQRTERGDSAVYLCASSLTGGGSGETQYFGPGTRLLVL.

V and J are TRBV2 and TRBJ2-7, with 8 bases matching TRBD2. Per germline, CDR1 SNHLY and CDR2 FYNNEI. V trimming: 3 bases; J trimming: 3 bases; junction bases outside the gene matches: 13. The CDR3 spans 17 residues. The DNA of the CDR3 is TGTGCCAGCAGTGAGGGGGGTGGCGGGAGGACCTACTACGAGCAGTACTTC. Its translation is CASSEGGGGRTYYEQYF.

The chain employs TRBV7-9 and TRBJ2-1, with 10 bases aligning to TRBD2. The length of the CDR3 is 14 residues. J lost 15 bases, V lost 0 bases, and 8 bases had no gene match. The V gene's germline CDR1 is SEHNR and CDR2 FQNEAQ (reference sequence). The chain's CDR3 is CASSLASGRPGPFF. CDR3 DNA: TGTGCCAGCAGCTTAGCTAGCGGGAGGCCCGGGCCGTTCTTC. The full variable domain, completed using reference TRBV7-9 and TRBJ2-1, is DTGVSQNPRHKITKRGQNVTFRCDPISEHNRLYWYRQTLGQGPEFLTYFQNEAQLEKSRLLSDRFSAERPKGSFSTLEIQRTEQGDSAMYLCASSLASGRPGPFFGPGTRLTVL.

The rearrangement uses TRBV11-2 and TRBJ2-1; D remains ambiguous. Germline V gene sequence: CDR1 SGHAT, CDR2 FQNNGV. CDR3 size: 13 residues. Trimming shortened V by 2 bases and J by 6 bases, and 8 bases separated the two germline ends. CDR3 DNA sequence: TGTGCCAGCAGCTTAAGTGATGGCAATGAGCAGTTCTTC. Translation: CASSLSDGNEQFF.

The chain employs TRBV5-1 and TRBJ2-7; the D gene is possibly TRBD1 (7 bases). CDR1 and CDR2 from the germline V gene are SGHRS and YFSETQ. Trimming took off 7 bases at V and 3 bases at J, with 14 bases between the two ends. The CDR3 is 13 amino acids. The CDR3 loop reads CASAQGGNYEQYF. CDR3 bases: TGCGCCAGCGCCCAGGGGGGCAACTACGAGCAGTACTTC.

This clone was recorded once. The genes are TRBV18 and TRBJ2-7; D is unresolved. Germline-derived CDR1 and CDR2 are KGHSH and LQKENI. Trimming stripped 3 bases from V and 6 bases from J, with 9 bases between. The CDR3 has 12 residues. In DNA form, the CDR3 reads TGTGCCAGCTCACCGTCGGCTAGCGAGCAGTACTTC. Translated, it gives CASSPSASEQYF.

CDR3 nucleotides: TGCGCCAGCAGCTTGGAACTACCCGGGGAGCTGTTTTTT. This translates into CASSLELPGELFF. V and J are TRBV5-1 and TRBJ2-2; D not certain. The CDR3 extends over 13 amino acids. V was trimmed by 0 bases and J by 6 bases, leaving 6 bases between them. Germline V gives CDR1 SGHRS, CDR2 YFSETQ.

This chain connects TRBV5-1 to TRBJ2-6, with D perhaps matching TRBD1 (7 bases). CDR1 is SGHRS and CDR2 is YFSETQ in the germline V gene. This CDR3 contains 16 residues. V was cut by 0 bases and J by 4 bases, with 11 bases left in between. The CDR3 spells CASSLEGAGGANVLTF. The CDR3 nucleotides read TGCGCCAGCAGCTTGGAGGGGGCGGGAGGGGCCAACGTCCTGACTTTC.